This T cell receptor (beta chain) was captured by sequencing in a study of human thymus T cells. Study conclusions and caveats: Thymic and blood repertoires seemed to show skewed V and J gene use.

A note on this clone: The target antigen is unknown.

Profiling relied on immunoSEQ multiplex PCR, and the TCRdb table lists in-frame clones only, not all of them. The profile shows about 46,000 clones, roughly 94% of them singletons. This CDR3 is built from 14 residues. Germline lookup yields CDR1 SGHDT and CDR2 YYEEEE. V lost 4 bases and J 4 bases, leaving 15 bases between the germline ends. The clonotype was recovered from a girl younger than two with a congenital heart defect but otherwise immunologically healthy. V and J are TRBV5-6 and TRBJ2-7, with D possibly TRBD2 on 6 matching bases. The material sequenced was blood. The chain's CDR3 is CASSPWSGGYEQYF. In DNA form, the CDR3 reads TGTGCCAGCAGCCCGTGGTCCGGGGGTTACGAGCAGTACTTC. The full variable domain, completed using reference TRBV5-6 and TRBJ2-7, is DAGVTQSPTHLIKTRGQQVTLRCSPKSGHDTVSWYQQALGQGPQFIFQYYEEEERQRGNFPDRFSGHQFPNYSSELNVNALLLGDSALYLCASSPWSGGYEQYFGPGTRLTVT.